This entry concerns a single T cell receptor beta chain. Its antigen is unknown. Base quality data are lacking; no much larger clone is found one base away. The donors were included in the validation cohort of roughly 130 subjects, a group kept apart from the approximately 700-subject first cohort. These data are taken from a study of cytomegalovirus exposure and HLA in healthy donors (dated by TCRdb to about 2017). Context from the whole study: A later analysis indicated that the 120 validation repertoires were generated on the platform also employed for the 700 or so repertoires of the first cohort. The study was designed to test whether signatures of past pathogen exposure could be identified by cataloging public T cell receptors. A separate validation cohort of approximately 130 different subjects was used in addition to the roughly 640-subject first cohort. High-throughput TCR immunosequencing, statistical association of individual TCRs with disease status, and machine learning were combined to predict cytomegalovirus infection status.

Library generation was performed with the immunoSEQ multiplex PCR assay. In the authors' own workflow: A statistical classification framework was built for diagnosing cytomegalovirus status from the catalog of TCR beta chain sequences. TCRdb limited this immuneACCESS table to in-frame rearrangements with V and J called. A share of clones is missing; checked studies link under half to unresolved V genes, and the rest is unexplained. From that table come the V and J calls and clone size; the DNA was used to work out D and trimming. The sample has roughly 90,000 clones on record, 85% of them singletons. 20% of the sample is held by the ten biggest clonotypes. CDR1 and CDR2 are read off the germline V gene (reference sequence) as LNHNV and YYDKDF. The germline V and J ends show losses of 2 bases and 5 bases respectively, and no gene match explains 5 bases of the junction. Reading from cysteine to valine, the CDR3 counts 14 amino acids. Here the CDR3 DNA is all that survives: 42 bases in frame from base 1.

The study at large found these results: Across donors, most TCR sequences were observed very rarely, whereas some public TCRs were present in many individuals. The study listed over 150 TCR beta chains as associated with cytomegalovirus. Three of the identified cytomegalovirus-associated TCR beta chains were confirmed in vitro to be specific for cytomegalovirus antigens. A later analysis lacked HLA typing for the validation cohort, so it scored co-occurrence in that cohort across all 110 or so repertoires. In both the original and validation cohorts, the classifier was reported to diagnose cytomegalovirus status with high specificity and sensitivity. In a later analysis, TCRs clustered in the first cohort were found to also tend to co-occur in the roughly 120 validation repertoires, with 94% of cluster scores above 0. It was suggested by the authors that the approach could potentially be generalized to other disease states and immunological phenotypes.

This clonotype was obtained from a man aged 18-30 years in good health and CMV-seropositive. Material: PBMCs. Recombination connected TRBV15 to TRBJ2-7; 8 of the junction bases match TRBD1. The CDR3 is CATSRPDRAHEQYV. The DNA reads TGTGCCACCAGCAGACCGGACAGGGCCCACGAGCAGTACGTC.